What follows is one T cell receptor beta chain and its context. Antigen: not known. Primed by a sample-barcoded 5' primer and a J-beta primer mix, a second PCR proceeded for 7 to 11 cycles. Using its own MiXCR run on the 5' RACE reads, TCRdb lists one record per CDR3 protein. This sample yields over 600,000 distinct CDR3 sequences, of which 20% to 25% are seen a single time; roughly 3.9% belongs to the top ten. The data were obtained in a study of blood T cells in healthy people across ages. Study-level background: Capturing about one barcoded beta molecule per two T cells was achieved by template switching. Study-level results: Diversity of TCR beta per million T cells declined in a roughly linear way with age.

Germline V gene sequence: CDR1 MNHEY, CDR2 SVGAGI. Trimming removed 0 bases from V and 0 bases from J, with 11 bases in between. The CDR3 is 16 residues long. Total RNA, at least 5.5 micrograms per sample, was extracted from PBMCs. This chain connects TRBV6-5 to TRBJ1-2, with D maybe TRBD1 (6 bases). Sample: blood. The source is a man aged 65-85 years in good health. Written as DNA, the CDR3 is TGTGCCAGCAGTTACTCGCCAGGGGTTGCTAACTATGGCTACACCTTC. This translates into CASSYSPGVANYGYTF.